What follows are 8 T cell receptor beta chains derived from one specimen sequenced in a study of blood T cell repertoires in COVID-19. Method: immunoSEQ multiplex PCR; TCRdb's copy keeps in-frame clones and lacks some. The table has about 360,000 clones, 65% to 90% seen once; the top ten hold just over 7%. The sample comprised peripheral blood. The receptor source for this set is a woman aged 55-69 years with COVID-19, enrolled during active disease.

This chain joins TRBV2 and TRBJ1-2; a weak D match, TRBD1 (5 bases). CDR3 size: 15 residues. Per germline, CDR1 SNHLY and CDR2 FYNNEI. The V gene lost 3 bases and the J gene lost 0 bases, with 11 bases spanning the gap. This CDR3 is CASSENGGANYGYTF. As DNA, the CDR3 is TGTGCCAGCAGTGAGAACGGGGGAGCTAACTATGGCTACACCTTC.

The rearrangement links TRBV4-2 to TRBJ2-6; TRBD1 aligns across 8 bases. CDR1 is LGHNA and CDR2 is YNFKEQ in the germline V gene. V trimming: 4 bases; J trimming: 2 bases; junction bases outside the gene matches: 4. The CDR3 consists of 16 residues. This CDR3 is CASSPRDRTGANVLTF. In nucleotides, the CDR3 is TGTGCCAGCAGCCCCAGGGACAGGACTGGGGCCAACGTCCTGACTTTC.

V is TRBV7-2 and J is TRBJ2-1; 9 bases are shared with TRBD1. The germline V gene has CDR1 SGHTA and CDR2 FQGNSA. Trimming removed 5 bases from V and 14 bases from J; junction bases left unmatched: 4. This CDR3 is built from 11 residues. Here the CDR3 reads CASSTRDREFF. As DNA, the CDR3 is TGTGCCAGCAGCACCCGGGACAGGGAGTTCTTC.

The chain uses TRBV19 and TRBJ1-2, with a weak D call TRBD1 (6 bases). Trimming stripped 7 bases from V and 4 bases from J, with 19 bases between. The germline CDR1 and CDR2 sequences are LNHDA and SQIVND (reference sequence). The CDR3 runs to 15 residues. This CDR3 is CASIENRAPSYGYTF. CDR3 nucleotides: TGTGCCAGTATAGAGAACAGGGCTCCGAGCTATGGCTACACCTTC. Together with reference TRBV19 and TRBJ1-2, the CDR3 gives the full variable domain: DGGITQSPKYLFRKEGQNVTLSCEQNLNHDAMYWYRQDPGQGLRLIYYSQIVNDFQKGDIAEGYSVSREKKESFPLTVTSAQKNPTAFYLCASIENRAPSYGYTFGSGTRLTVV.

DNA of the CDR3: TGTGCCAGCAGCCCATGGACTAGCGGGGGGGCGGAAGATACGCAGTATTTT. It translates to CASSPWTSGGAEDTQYF. The chain is built from TRBV3-1 (or the pseudogene TRBV3-2) and TRBJ2-3; the match to TRBD2 covers 15 bases. Germline V gene sequence: CDR1 LGHDT, CDR2 YNNKEL (reference sequence). Trimming removed 4 bases from V and 5 bases from J; junction bases left unmatched: 7. The CDR3 extends over 17 amino acids.

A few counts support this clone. The CDR3 spells CASSYASGARYGYTF. DNA for the CDR3: TGTGCCAGCAGTTACGCCTCAGGGGCCCGCTATGGCTACACCTTC. This chain links TRBV6-5 with TRBJ1-2; tentative D call: TRBD1 (6 bases). The CDR3 has 15 residues. Trimming took off 2 bases at V and 4 bases at J, with 14 bases between the two ends. CDR1 and CDR2 (germline): MNHEY, SVGAGI.

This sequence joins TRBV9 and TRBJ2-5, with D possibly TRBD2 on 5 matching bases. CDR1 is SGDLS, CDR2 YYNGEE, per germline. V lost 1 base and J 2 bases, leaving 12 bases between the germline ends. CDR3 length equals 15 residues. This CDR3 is CASSVQGRTQETQYF. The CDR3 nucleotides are TGTGCCAGCAGCGTACAAGGACGGACTCAAGAGACCCAGTACTTC.

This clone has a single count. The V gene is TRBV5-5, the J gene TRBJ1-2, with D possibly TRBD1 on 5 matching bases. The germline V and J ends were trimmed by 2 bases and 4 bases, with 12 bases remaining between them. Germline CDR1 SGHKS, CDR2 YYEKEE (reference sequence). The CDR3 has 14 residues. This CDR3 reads CASSFDQGSYGYTF. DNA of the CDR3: TGTGCCAGCAGCTTTGATCAGGGATCCTATGGCTACACCTTC.